Listed below are T cell receptor beta chains from one sample, sequenced in a study of regulatory T cells in long-lasting Graves disease. TCRdb called the multiplex PCR reads again in MiXCR, with one record for every CDR3 protein. The sample includes about 430,000 distinct CDR3 sequences, 15% seen only once; the top ten take about 8.2%. This sample was also put to use in a study of T cells in Graves' hyperthyroidism and ophthalmopathy.

The material sequenced was peripheral blood mononuclear cells (PBMCs), taken at new diagnosis, from a patient treated with antithyroid drugs. The receptors derive from a woman between 40 and 55 years old with Graves disease. CDR3s include the opening cysteine and the closing phenylalanine or tryptophan. D genes are given only for firm matches. Rows give clone size only sometimes, using once, few, many, or a class for an expanded clone.

CDR3 length: 14; D gene: TRBD1; J gene: TRBJ2-7; clone size: many; V gene: TRBV20-1; CDR3 protein: CSARKGQGGDEQYF; CDR3 DNA: TGCAGTGCTAGAAAGGGACAGGGAGGCGACGAGCAGTACTTC
CDR3 length: 14; D gene: TRBD1; J gene: TRBJ2-1; clone size: many; V gene: TRBV20-1; CDR3 protein: CSARSVDRADEQFF; CDR3 DNA: TGCAGTGCTAGATCCGTGGACAGGGCGGATGAGCAGTTCTTC
CDR3 length: 15; D gene: NA; J gene: TRBJ2-7; clone size: many; V gene: TRBV7-8; CDR3 protein: CASTREMAGIHEQYF; CDR3 DNA: TGTGCCAGCACCCGAGAGATGGCAGGGATCCACGAGCAGTACTTC
CDR3 length: 15; D gene: TRBD1; J gene: TRBJ1-6; clone size: many; V gene: TRBV6-5; CDR3 protein: CASSYGGQGGSPLHF; CDR3 DNA: TGTGCCAGCAGTTACGGGGGACAGGGGGGCTCACCCCTCCACTTT
CDR3 length: 14; D gene: NA; J gene: TRBJ2-1; clone size: once; V gene: TRBV7-9; CDR3 protein: CASSLGFVHNEQFF; CDR3 DNA: TGTGCCAGCAGCTTAGGGTTCGTCCACAATGAGCAGTTCTTC
CDR3 length: 17; D gene: NA; J gene: TRBJ2-1; clone size: many; V gene: TRBV14; CDR3 protein: CASSPPGGDPNYNEQFF; CDR3 DNA: TGTGCCAGCAGCCCCCCTGGGGGTGACCCCAATTACAATGAGCAGTTCTTC
CDR3 length: 20; D gene: TRBD2; J gene: TRBJ2-1; clone size: many; V gene: TRBV11-3; CDR3 protein: CASSPLKGLAGILTYNEQFF; CDR3 DNA: TGTGCCAGCAGCCCCCTTAAGGGACTAGCGGGAATCTTAACCTACAATGAGCAGTTCTTC
CDR3 length: 15; D gene: NA; J gene: TRBJ2-1; clone size: NA; V gene: TRBV5-5; CDR3 protein: CASSPAEGLWNEQFF; CDR3 DNA: TGTGCCAGCAGCCCGGCGGAGGGCCTATGGAATGAGCAGTTCTTC
CDR3 length: 13; D gene: TRBD2; J gene: TRBJ2-1; clone size: NA; V gene: TRBV20-1; CDR3 protein: CSARSSGRGEQFF; CDR3 DNA: TGCAGTGCTAGATCTAGCGGGAGGGGTGAGCAGTTCTTC
CDR3 length: 16; D gene: NA; J gene: TRBJ2-1; clone size: few; V gene: TRBV20-1; CDR3 protein: CSARGAVGVPYNEQFF; CDR3 DNA: TGCAGTGCTAGAGGTGCTGTGGGGGTCCCCTACAATGAGCAGTTCTTC
CDR3 length: 17; D gene: NA; J gene: TRBJ2-6; clone size: few; V gene: TRBV28; CDR3 protein: CASSGRGRDTGANVLTF; CDR3 DNA: TGTGCCAGCAGTGGTAGGGGCAGGGACACTGGGGCCAACGTCCTGACTTTC
CDR3 length: 13; D gene: TRBD1; J gene: TRBJ1-1; clone size: many; V gene: TRBV24-1; CDR3 protein: CATSSRTGPEAFF; CDR3 DNA: TGTGCCACCAGTAGTCGGACAGGGCCTGAAGCTTTCTTT
CDR3 length: 13; D gene: TRBD2; J gene: TRBJ2-7; clone size: many; V gene: TRBV20-1; CDR3 protein: CSARAGTSYEQYF; CDR3 DNA: TGCAGTGCTAGAGCCGGGACTAGCTACGAGCAGTACTTC
CDR3 length: 15; D gene: TRBD2; J gene: TRBJ2-7; clone size: many; V gene: TRBV7-9; CDR3 protein: CASSLEAGGSYEQYF; CDR3 DNA: TGTGCCAGCAGCTTAGAGGCGGGAGGGTCCTACGAGCAGTACTTC
CDR3 length: 14; D gene: NA; J gene: TRBJ1-2; clone size: few; V gene: TRBV27; CDR3 protein: CASSFSSDPYGYTF; CDR3 DNA: TGTGCCAGCAGTTTCTCTTCGGATCCCTATGGCTACACCTTC
CDR3 length: 13; D gene: TRBD2; J gene: TRBJ2-7; clone size: many; V gene: TRBV20-1; CDR3 protein: CSATSGSSYEQYF; CDR3 DNA: TGCAGTGCTACTAGCGGGAGTTCCTACGAGCAGTACTTC
CDR3 length: 18; D gene: NA; J gene: TRBJ2-5; clone size: NA; V gene: TRBV25-1; CDR3 protein: CASSGYGGLSIKGETQYF; CDR3 DNA: TGTGCCAGCAGTGGTTATGGGGGCCTCAGCATTAAGGGAGAGACCCAGTACTTC
CDR3 length: 16; D gene: NA; J gene: TRBJ2-1; clone size: few; V gene: TRBV6-2/TRBV6-3; CDR3 protein: CASSYYSSGSYNEQFF; CDR3 DNA: TGTGCCAGCAGTTATTATAGTAGTGGCTCGTACAATGAGCAGTTCTTC
CDR3 length: 14; D gene: NA; J gene: TRBJ2-3; clone size: few; V gene: TRBV5-5; CDR3 protein: CASSLELGQDTQYF; CDR3 DNA: TGTGCCAGCAGCTTGGAATTAGGCCAAGATACGCAGTATTTT
CDR3 length: 13; D gene: TRBD1; J gene: TRBJ1-2; clone size: many; V gene: TRBV11-2; CDR3 protein: CASSLGQYGGYTF; CDR3 DNA: TGTGCCAGCAGCCTGGGACAGTATGGAGGCTACACCTTC
CDR3 length: 13; D gene: TRBD1; J gene: TRBJ1-2; clone size: many; V gene: TRBV20-1; CDR3 protein: CSARDETGGGYTF; CDR3 DNA: TGCAGTGCTAGAGATGAAACAGGGGGTGGCTACACCTTC
CDR3 length: 13; D gene: NA; J gene: TRBJ2-1; clone size: NA; V gene: TRBV19; CDR3 protein: CASSIAPSNEQFF; CDR3 DNA: TGTGCCAGTAGTATAGCCCCTAGCAATGAGCAGTTCTTC
CDR3 length: 14; D gene: NA; J gene: TRBJ2-7; clone size: NA; V gene: TRBV4-1; CDR3 protein: CASSPGSSPYEQYF; CDR3 DNA: TGCGCCAGCAGCCCTGGTAGCAGTCCCTACGAGCAGTACTTC
CDR3 length: 15; D gene: TRBD1; J gene: TRBJ1-1; clone size: NA; V gene: TRBV5-1; CDR3 protein: CASSHGTGVGTEAFF; CDR3 DNA: TGCGCCAGCAGCCACGGGACAGGGGTGGGCACTGAAGCTTTCTTT
CDR3 length: 15; D gene: TRBD1; J gene: TRBJ1-6; clone size: many; V gene: TRBV6-5; CDR3 protein: CASSFWTGPDSPLHF; CDR3 DNA: TGTGCCAGCAGTTTCTGGACAGGGCCGGATTCACCCCTCCACTTT
CDR3 length: 15; D gene: NA; J gene: TRBJ1-2; clone size: few; V gene: TRBV7-9; CDR3 protein: CASSISGLRGYGYTF; CDR3 DNA: TGTGCCAGCAGCATATCAGGTCTTCGGGGCTATGGCTACACCTTC
CDR3 length: 12; D gene: TRBD1; J gene: TRBJ1-1; clone size: many; V gene: TRBV10-3; CDR3 protein: CANRDRDTEAFF; CDR3 DNA: TGTGCCAACCGGGACAGGGACACTGAAGCTTTCTTT
CDR3 length: 16; D gene: NA; J gene: TRBJ2-2; clone size: few; V gene: TRBV7-3; CDR3 protein: CASSLRGAANTGELFF; CDR3 DNA: TGTGCCAGCAGCTTACGGGGCGCCGCGAACACCGGGGAGCTGTTTTTT
CDR3 length: 13; D gene: NA; J gene: TRBJ2-3; clone size: many; V gene: TRBV10-3; CDR3 protein: CAINAGSTDTQYF; CDR3 DNA: TGTGCCATCAATGCGGGAAGCACAGATACGCAGTATTTT
CDR3 length: 15; D gene: TRBD2; J gene: TRBJ2-1; clone size: many; V gene: TRBV27; CDR3 protein: CASSLDGRADNEQFF; CDR3 DNA: TGTGCCAGCAGTTTAGACGGGAGGGCCGACAATGAGCAGTTCTTC
CDR3 length: 12; D gene: TRBD1; J gene: TRBJ2-5; clone size: many; V gene: TRBV20-1; CDR3 protein: CSAMTGKETQYF; CDR3 DNA: TGCAGTGCTATGACAGGGAAAGAGACCCAGTACTTC
CDR3 length: 16; D gene: TRBD1; J gene: TRBJ2-1; clone size: once; V gene: TRBV29-1; CDR3 protein: CSVEGGPGQHYNGQFF; CDR3 DNA: TGCAGCGTTGAAGGGGGCCCGGGACAGCACTACAATGGGCAGTTCTTC
CDR3 length: 13; D gene: NA; J gene: TRBJ1-2; clone size: NA; V gene: TRBV5-1; CDR3 protein: CASSPRGEYGYTF; CDR3 DNA: TGCGCCAGCAGCCCGAGGGGGGAGTATGGCTACACCTTC
CDR3 length: 15; D gene: TRBD2; J gene: TRBJ2-7; clone size: few; V gene: TRBV3-1; CDR3 protein: CASSQDTTGGYEQYF; CDR3 DNA: TGTGCCAGCAGCCAAGATACTACGGGGGGCTACGAGCAGTACTTC
CDR3 length: 14; D gene: NA; J gene: TRBJ1-2; clone size: once; V gene: TRBV12-3/TRBV12-4; CDR3 protein: CASSWSGGRYGYTF; CDR3 DNA: TGTGCCAGCAGTTGGTCTGGGGGAAGATATGGCTACACCTTC